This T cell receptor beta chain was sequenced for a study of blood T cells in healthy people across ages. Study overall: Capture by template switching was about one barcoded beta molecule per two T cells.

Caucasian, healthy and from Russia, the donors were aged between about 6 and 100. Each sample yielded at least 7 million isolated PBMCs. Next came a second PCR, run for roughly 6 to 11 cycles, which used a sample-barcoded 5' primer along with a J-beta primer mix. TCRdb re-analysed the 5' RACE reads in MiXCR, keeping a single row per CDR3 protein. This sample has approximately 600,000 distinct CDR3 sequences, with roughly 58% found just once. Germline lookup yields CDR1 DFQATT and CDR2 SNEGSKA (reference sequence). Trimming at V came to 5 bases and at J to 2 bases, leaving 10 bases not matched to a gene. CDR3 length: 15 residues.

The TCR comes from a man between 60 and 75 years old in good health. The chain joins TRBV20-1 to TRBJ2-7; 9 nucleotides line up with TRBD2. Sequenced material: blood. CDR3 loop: CSAFPLAGSTYEQYF. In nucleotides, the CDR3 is TGCAGTGCTTTCCCGCTAGCGGGGTCAACCTACGAGCAGTACTTC.